This is a list of T cell receptor beta chains from one sample in a study of cytomegalovirus exposure and HLA in healthy donors. Clones were read by immunoSEQ multiplex PCR, and TCRdb kept only the in-frame ones, dropping some. The table lists about 76,000 clones, 72% of them singletons. The sample comprised PBMCs. The receptor set was obtained from a woman aged 40 to 50 in good health and CMV-seropositive. The CDR3 runs from the conserved cysteine through the conserved F or W. A D gene is named only where the DNA matches it firmly. A clone size is listed for some rows: how often the clone was seen (once, few, many), or a class if it is expanded.

DNA,CDR3,J,V,D,size
TGTGCCAGCAGCTTGGAAGGGACAGGGCCGAACACTGAAGCTTTCTTT,CASSLEGTGPNTEAFF,TRBJ1-1,TRBV5-4,TRBD1,NA
TGTGCCAGCAGCAGCCCGGGACTAGAGGGAGAGACCCAGTACTTC,CASSSPGLEGETQYF,TRBJ2-5,TRBV5-4,TRBD2,NA
TGTGCCAGCAGCTCTGACAGGGGGATCTTCGGAACTAATGAAAAACTGTTTTTT,CASSSDRGIFGTNEKLFF,TRBJ1-4,TRBV7-8,TRBD1,NA
TGTGCCAGCAGTAGTAGCCAAGAGACCCAGTACTTC,CASSSSQETQYF,TRBJ2-5,TRBV28,NA,NA
TGCAGCGTGGGGGACAGGGCGACTGAAAAACTGTTTTTT,CSVGDRATEKLFF,TRBJ1-4,TRBV29-1,TRBD1,few
TGTGCCAGCAGCTTACAGGGGGCGATTGGCTACACCTTC,CASSLQGAIGYTF,TRBJ1-2,TRBV7-2,TRBD1,few
TGTGCCAGCTCATCTGACAACAGGGGATACGAGCAGTACTTC,CASSSDNRGYEQYF,TRBJ2-7,TRBV18,TRBD1,NA
TGTGCCAGCAGCCCCCGGAGGACTAGCGGGGCCTACGAGCAGTACTTC,CASSPRRTSGAYEQYF,TRBJ2-7,TRBV14,TRBD2,NA
TGTGCCTGGTCTGTTCGGGGGGCCAAAAACATTCAGTACTTC,CAWSVRGAKNIQYF,TRBJ2-4,TRBV30,NA,NA
TGTGCCAGCAGTTTATTGGGGGGAAGGGCGCAGTTCTTC,CASSLLGGRAQFF,TRBJ2-1,TRBV28,NA,NA
TGTGCCTGGAGGGGAACACAGGGTCCGTCTTACCAACCCACCTATGGCTACACCTTC,CAWRGTQGPSYQPTYGYTF,TRBJ1-2,TRBV30,NA,few
TGTGCCTGGAGCCCGGACAGGGGAGAGTATGGCTACACCTTC,CAWSPDRGEYGYTF,TRBJ1-2,TRBV30,TRBD1,NA
TGTGCCAGCAGCTTAGAGAGGGGGTATGTTGGCACCGGGGAGCTGTTTTTT,CASSLERGYVGTGELFF,TRBJ2-2,TRBV7-8,NA,once
TGTGCCAGCACCCCGGGACAGGCCTACGAGCAGTACTTC,CASTPGQAYEQYF,TRBJ2-7,TRBV28,TRBD1,NA
TGTGCCAGTCGCGACAGGGGACCCCCCTACGAGCAGTACTTC,CASRDRGPPYEQYF,TRBJ2-7,TRBV28,TRBD1,NA
TGTGCCAGCAATGGAGTGGGCACCGGGGAGCTGTTTTTT,CASNGVGTGELFF,TRBJ2-2,TRBV6-6,NA,once
TGTGCCAGCAGGGATTTCGGAGGCACTGAAGCTTTCTTT,CASRDFGGTEAFF,TRBJ1-1,TRBV6-1,NA,NA
TGTGCCAGCAACGGACTAACTAGCACAGATACGCAGTATTTT,CASNGLTSTDTQYF,TRBJ2-3,TRBV7-9,NA,once
TGTGCCAGCACCTGGAGGACAGGGAGCCAGCCCCAGCATTTT,CASTWRTGSQPQHF,TRBJ1-5,TRBV28,TRBD1,NA
TGTGCCAGCAGTCAGGGACAGGGGTACGGAGCCCTCCACTTT,CASSQGQGYGALHF,TRBJ1-6,TRBV6-5,TRBD1,NA
TGCGCCAGCAGCCAAGTTGATATGGGCTGGCAGAGGACTGGCGAGCAGTACTTC,CASSQVDMGWQRTGEQYF,TRBJ2-7,TRBV4-1,NA,NA
TGTGCCAGCAGCTGGGGGGCTAATGAAAAACTGTTTTTT,CASSWGANEKLFF,TRBJ1-4,TRBV7-6,NA,few
TGTGCCAGCAGTGCGGACAACCCCACAGATACGCAGTATTTT,CASSADNPTDTQYF,TRBJ2-3,TRBV2,NA,NA
TGTGCCAGCAGTGGCCCAGGTATAAATGAGCAGTTCTTC,CASSGPGINEQFF,TRBJ2-1,TRBV25-1,NA,few
TGCAGCGTCTCGGGGGGTAGCGCTTCGCAGTATTTT,CSVSGGSASQYF,TRBJ2-3,TRBV29-1,TRBD2,NA
TGTGCCAGCAGTTCCCAGACTAGCGGGGGGTCAGCAGATACGCAGTATTTT,CASSSQTSGGSADTQYF,TRBJ2-3,TRBV27,TRBD2,NA
TGTGCCAGCAGTTACTCGGCAGGGAACACTGAAGCTTTCTTT,CASSYSAGNTEAFF,TRBJ1-1,TRBV6-5,NA,NA
TGCGCCAGCAGCTCCTCTAGCGGGGGGGCCCGGAATACGCAGTATTTT,CASSSSSGGARNTQYF,TRBJ2-3,TRBV5-1,TRBD2,few
TGTGCCAGTAGTGTCCAGGGGGGCATCCGAAATGGCTACACCTTC,CASSVQGGIRNGYTF,TRBJ1-2,TRBV19,TRBD1,NA